This is a list of T cell receptor beta chains from one sample in a study of cytomegalovirus exposure and HLA in healthy donors. The method was immunoSEQ multiplex PCR; TCRdb's version includes in-frame clones alone and lacks a portion of them. The data show roughly 220,000 clones, 55% to 75% seen once. The material sequenced was PBMCs. Receptor source: a man in his forties or fifties in good health and CMV-seropositive. Both conserved end residues are part of each CDR3. The D gene is left open where the match is weak. Clone sizes are given selectively: once, few, many, or a class where the clone is expanded.

V	J	size	D	DNA	CDR3
TRBV5-1	TRBJ2-3	NA	NA	TGCGCCAGCAGCCGGTGGGGGGAGCGCGGCACAGATACGCAGTATTTT	CASSRWGERGTDTQYF
TRBV5-4	TRBJ2-5	NA	NA	TGTGCCAGCAGCTTAGGAGGGGGCTTTCAAGAGACCCAGTACTTC	CASSLGGGFQETQYF
TRBV28	TRBJ1-6	NA	TRBD1	TGTGCCAGCAGCCCTCCGGGACAGGGGGCGATCTATAATTCACCCCTCCACTTT	CASSPPGQGAIYNSPLHF
TRBV10-3	TRBJ2-3	NA	NA	TGTGCCATCAGTTCGACCGGGGATACGCAGTATTTT	CAISSTGDTQYF
TRBV27	TRBJ1-2	NA	TRBD1	TGTGCCAGCAGTTTACGGACAGGGCCTGGCTATGGCTACACCTTC	CASSLRTGPGYGYTF
TRBV11-2	TRBJ1-5	NA	NA	TGTGCCAGCAGCTTCCCGGGGAGCAATCAGCCCCAGCATTTT	CASSFPGSNQPQHF
TRBV7-9	TRBJ1-1	once	NA	TGTGCCAGCAGCGTGGGACTTCGGAACACTGAAGCTTTCTTT	CASSVGLRNTEAFF
TRBV4-3	TRBJ1-4	NA	TRBD1	TGCGCCAGCAGCCAACTTACAGGGGACGAAGCTAATGAAAAACTGTTTTTT	CASSQLTGDEANEKLFF
TRBV9	TRBJ1-1	NA	NA	TGTGCCAGCAGCCTTGGACGGGGGAACACTGAAGCTTTCTTT	CASSLGRGNTEAFF
TRBV15	TRBJ2-2	NA	NA	TGTGCCACCAGCAGAGATCGGGGGGAGCTGTTTTTT	CATSRDRGELFF
TRBV7-2	TRBJ2-5	NA	TRBD2	TGTGCCAGCAGCTTTACAGCGGGACGCCAAGAGACCCAGTACTTC	CASSFTAGRQETQYF
TRBV10-2	TRBJ2-7	NA	NA	TGCGCCAGCAGGACGGGAATCGAGCAGTACTTC	CASRTGIEQYF
TRBV5-1	TRBJ2-6	NA	TRBD2	TGCGCCAGCAGCTCGGGGGGGGGCACGGTTACTGGGGCCAACGTCCTGACTTTC	CASSSGGGTVTGANVLTF
TRBV29-1	TRBJ2-3	NA	TRBD2	TGCAGCGTCTACGCCGGGGGGTTTAGCACAGATACGCAGTATTTT	CSVYAGGFSTDTQYF
TRBV5-4	TRBJ2-1	NA	TRBD2	TGTGCCAGCAGTGCTGCGGGACTAGCAATCTACAATGAGCAGTTCTTC	CASSAAGLAIYNEQFF
TRBV7-3	TRBJ2-3	NA	TRBD2	TGTGCCAGCAGTCCTAGCGGGGGCGGGGGAGATACGCAGTATTTT	CASSPSGGGGDTQYF